This entry concerns a single TCR beta chain. Antigen: not known. Germline is not matched at one junction end, which may reflect a read error. This sample is drawn from a study of cytomegalovirus exposure and HLA in healthy donors. For the study at large: Roughly 80 million unique TCRs from HLA-typed donors made up an early data release. Study-level results: Most TCR sequences were rare, but some public TCRs occurred in many donors. Another analysis was done later, and it associated around 15,000 TCR beta sequences with HLA alleles at 0.05 false discovery rate.

The CDR3 contains 13 residues. Germline-derived CDR1 and CDR2 are SEHNR and FQNEAQ (reference sequence). The primer mix had 60 Vbeta and 13 Jbeta primers. Profiling relied on immunoSEQ multiplex PCR, and the TCRdb table lists in-frame clones only, not all of them. The sample consists of about 280,000 clones, 85% to 90% of them appearing once. Sequencing was done on a sample of PBMCs. The chain has TRBV7-9 and TRBJ1-2; D is possibly TRBD1 (5 bases). This sequence was found in a young woman in good health and CMV-seronegative. The CDR3, as DNA: TGTTCCAGCAGCCCCTTCGGGGGTAATGGCTACACCTTC. This codes for CSSSPFGGNGYTF.